This T cell receptor (beta chain) was profiled in a study of blood T cell repertoires in COVID-19. Germline CDR1 is LNHNV and CDR2 is YYDKDF (reference sequence). Unmatched junction bases numbered 13, after V lost 5 bases and J lost 3 bases. The CDR3 runs 18 residues. Resolution of symptoms, clearance, or two negative PCRs was present in recovered Cohort 3 donors. Repertoires were generated with immunoSEQ multiplex PCR, while TCRdb's copy carries only in-frame clones and drops some. There are some 430,000 clones in the sample; roughly 88% occur only once, and more than 0.55% lies in the top ten. The sample consisted of PBMCs or T cells enriched from blood (not recorded which). The origin of this receptor is a man younger than 35 who had recovered from COVID-19. The rearrangement joins TRBV15 to TRBJ2-6, with TRBD1 matching over 7 bases. The CDR3 coding sequence is TGTGCCACCAGCGGACCATCTATCCCAGGGGGTGGGGCCAACGTCCTGACTTTC. As protein: CATSGPSIPGGGANVLTF. Full variable domain (rest looked up from reference TRBV15 and TRBJ2-6): DAMVIQNPRYQVTQFGKPVTLSCSQTLNHNVMYWYQQKSSQAPKLLFHYYDKDFNNEADTPDNFQSRRPNTSFCFLDIRSPGLGDTAMYLCATSGPSIPGGGANVLTFGAGSRLTVL.